A single sample is the source of the 15 T cell receptor beta chains below, sequenced in a study of chemoradiotherapy in HPV16-positive cancers. Clones were sequenced by immunoSEQ multiplex PCR, and TCRdb holds only the in-frame ones, with some missing. The profile shows some 19,000 clones, around 84% of them singletons. The source material was blood, sampled from a patient who underwent chemoradiotherapy. The source of these receptors is a human donor with HPV-associated anogenital cancer.

The chain carries TRBV7-2 and TRBJ2-7, with D unresolved. Trimming removed 6 bases at V and 1 base at J, with 7 bases between. The germline V gene has CDR1 SGHTA and CDR2 FQGNSA. The length of the CDR3 is 12 residues. The CDR3 is CASSFTSYEQYF. CDR3 coding DNA: TGTGCCAGCAGTTTTACGTCCTACGAGCAGTACTTC. The full variable domain, its missing parts supplied by reference TRBV7-2 and TRBJ2-7, is GAGVSQSPSNKVTEKGKDVELRCDPISGHTALYWYRQSLGQGLEFLIYFQGNSAPDKSGLPSDRFSAERTGGSVSTLTIQRTQQEDSAVYLCASSFTSYEQYFGPGTRLTVT.

This clone has just a few counts. The chain carries TRBV6-6 and TRBJ1-2; D is perhaps TRBD1 (6 bases). The V end was cut by 6 bases, the J end by 4 bases, with 9 bases between. Germline assignment: CDR1 MNHNY and CDR2 SVGAGI (reference sequence). This CDR3 has 12 amino acids. The CDR3 nucleotides are TGTGCCAGCAGCCGGGACACCTATGGCTACACCTTC. This sequence encodes CASSRDTYGYTF.

The chain carries TRBV5-1 and TRBJ1-6; no definite D call. This CDR3 spans 14 amino acids. V was pared by 0 bases and J by 7 bases, with 8 bases between. Germline lookup yields CDR1 SGHRS and CDR2 YFSETQ. CDR3 sequence (DNA): TGCGCCAGCAGCTTGGACAGCCAGAATTCACCCCTCCACTTT. Translating it yields CASSLDSQNSPLHF. Drawing the rest from reference TRBV5-1 and TRBJ1-6, the complete variable domain is KAGVTQTPRYLIKTRGQQVTLSCSPISGHRSVSWYQQTPGQGLQFLFEYFSETQRNKGNFPGRFSGRQFSNSRSEMNVSTLELGDSALYLCASSLDSQNSPLHFGNGTRLTVT.

This chain uses TRBV6-5 with TRBJ2-7; TRBD1 matches 8 bases. This CDR3 contains 11 residues. CDR1 is MNHEY, CDR2 SVGAGI, per germline. With 10 bases clipped from V and 5 bases from J, the junction kept 4 bases outside the gene matches. CDR3 sequence (DNA): TGTGCCACCTCAGGGGGCCACGAGCAGTACTTC. Translating gives CATSGGHEQYF.

The gene calls are TRBV7-6 and TRBJ2-7; the D is unclear. This CDR3 contains 15 residues. Trimming took 0 bases from V and 3 from J, leaving 12 bases between them. Germline CDR1 reads SGHVS; CDR2 reads FNYEAQ. The DNA of the CDR3 is TGTGCCAGCAGCTTAGCTTCGGATAGAATCTACGAGCAGTACTTC. This sequence encodes CASSLASDRIYEQYF.

CDR3 DNA sequence: TGCGCCAGCAGCTTGGGGCAGGTTGACTATGGCTACACCTTC. Encoded protein: CASSLGQVDYGYTF. V is TRBV5-1 and J is TRBJ1-2; D not resolved. V was trimmed by 0 bases and J by 3 bases, leaving 9 bases between them. The CDR3 consists of 14 residues. The germline V gene has CDR1 SGHRS and CDR2 YFSETQ.

V gene TRBV10-3 combines with J gene TRBJ2-1; 12 bases match TRBD1. CDR3 size: 14 residues. Trimming removed 5 bases from V and 10 bases from J; junction bases left unmatched: 6. CDR1 and CDR2 (germline): ENHRY, SYGVKD. The CDR3 nucleotides read TGTGCCATCAGTCCGGGACAGGGGGCAAAGGAGCAGTTCTTC. This codes for CAISPGQGAKEQFF.

This rearrangement joins TRBV19 to TRBJ1-2; 8 nucleotides line up with TRBD1. The germline CDR1 and CDR2 sequences are LNHDA and SQIVND (reference sequence). J gave up 6 bases and V 6 bases, and 6 bases lay outside the gene matches. This CDR3 is 13 amino acids long. The CDR3 protein is CASRPTGVNGYTF. CDR3 bases: TGTGCCAGTAGACCGACAGGGGTGAATGGCTACACCTTC.

V is TRBV7-6 and J is TRBJ1-3, with 7 bases identical to TRBD1. CDR1 is SGHVS and CDR2 is FNYEAQ in the germline V gene. J was trimmed by 0 bases and V by 1 base; bases with no gene match: 6. This CDR3 has 17 amino acids. The CDR3 sequence: CASSLVRGLNSGNTIYF. Here the CDR3 DNA reads TGTGCCAGCAGCTTAGTAAGGGGGCTCAACTCTGGAAACACCATATATTTT.

The chain employs TRBV5-1 and TRBJ1-2; 11 bases agree with TRBD1. The J segment lost 8 bases and the V segment lost 0 bases, leaving 12 bases of the junction unmatched. The CDR3 contains 17 residues. Germline V gives CDR1 SGHRS, CDR2 YFSETQ. The CDR3 nucleotides read TGCGCCAGCAGCTTGGTGGCCCCGGGACAGGGGGATCGCGGCTACACCTTC. Translation gives CASSLVAPGQGDRGYTF.

This rearrangement joins TRBV5-1 to TRBJ1-1, with TRBD1 identical over 9 bases. J was trimmed by 0 bases and V by 7 bases; bases with no gene match: 7. The CDR3 runs 15 residues. From germline, CDR1 is SGHRS and CDR2 YFSETQ. CDR3: CASFRDRVVNTEAFF. DNA of the CDR3: TGCGCCAGCTTCCGGGACAGGGTGGTGAACACTGAAGCTTTCTTT.

The chain couples TRBV7-8 to TRBJ1-6; no definite D call. V was cut by 2 bases and J by 5 bases, with 10 bases left in between. The CDR3 covers 15 residues. Germline V gives CDR1 SGHVS, CDR2 FQNEAQ. The CDR3 loop reads CASSLRGSDNSPLHF. The CDR3 DNA is TGTGCCAGCAGCTTACGGGGATCAGATAATTCACCCCTCCACTTT.

The chain links TRBV7-2 to TRBJ2-5; perhaps TRBD1 as D (8 bases). Germline loops: CDR1 SGHTA, CDR2 FQGNSA. The CDR3 has 15 amino acids. With 5 bases removed from V and 4 bases from J, the gap between germline ends came to 17 bases. The CDR3 region has the DNA TGTGCCAGCAGCCGTTCGACAGGGGAGGGAGAGACCCAGTACTTC. Its translation: CASSRSTGEGETQYF.

V gene TRBV18 combines with J gene TRBJ2-5; a possible D gene is TRBD2 (5 bases). The DNA end is more similar to TRBJ2-7, so the J call may be wrong. This CDR3 comprises 14 residues. The germline V gene encodes CDR1 KGHSH and CDR2 LQKENI. The CDR3 DNA follows: TGTGCCAGCTCACCAGGCGGGCTCTCCTACGAGCAGTACTTC. Its protein is CASSPGGLSYEQYF.

This chain connects TRBV6-6 to TRBJ2-7; possibly TRBD1 for D (5 bases). There are 12 residues in the CDR3. V shed 4 bases and J shed 7 bases, with 11 bases lying between them. Germline V gives CDR1 MNHNY, CDR2 SVGAGI (reference sequence). The CDR3 reads CASSSSGAEQYF. The CDR3 region has the DNA TGTGCCAGCAGTTCGTCTGGGGCTGAGCAGTACTTC.